A single sample is the source of the 20 T cell receptor beta chains below, sequenced in a study of radiotherapy plus CTLA-4 blockade in lung cancer. Data came from immunoSEQ multiplex PCR; TCRdb stores just in-frame clones and leaves some out. Of tens of thousands of clones listed, about 90% are singletons. Sequenced here: peripheral blood, sampled from a patient treated with radiotherapy plus ipilimumab. The receptors derive from a human donor with non-small cell lung cancer who had a partial response to radiotherapy plus ipilimumab.

The genes are TRBV7-9 and TRBJ2-3; TRBD2 might be the D (6 bases). Germline-derived CDR1 and CDR2 are SEHNR and FQNEAQ (reference sequence). The CDR3 consists of 15 residues. V gave up 3 bases and J gave up 0 bases, with 10 bases separating them. The DNA for the CDR3 is TGTGCCAGCAGCTTCGGAGGGGTTAGCACAGATACGCAGTATTTT. The encoded protein is CASSFGGVSTDTQYF.

The rearrangement joins TRBV5-1 to TRBJ1-1, with 9 bases lining up with TRBD1. Germline lookup yields CDR1 SGHRS and CDR2 YFSETQ. The V segment lost 0 bases and the J segment 3 bases; nucleotides outside the gene matches: 9. The CDR3 spans 17 residues. In DNA form, the CDR3 reads TGCGCCAGCAGCTTGGAGGGGTGGGGACAGGGAGACACTGAAGCTTTCTTT. Translated: CASSLEGWGQGDTEAFF.

The CDR3: CASSPSGGVQPQHF. CDR3 in DNA: TGCGCCAGCAGCCCCTCCGGGGGAGTGCAGCCCCAGCATTTT. The V gene is TRBV5-1, the J gene TRBJ1-5; TRBD1 might be the D (5 bases). This CDR3 is built from 14 residues. Germline lookup yields CDR1 SGHRS and CDR2 YFSETQ. The V end was cut by 4 bases, the J end by 7 bases, with 15 bases between.

The rearrangement links TRBV7-2 to TRBJ2-5; 11 bases are a match to TRBD2. Germline values: CDR1 SGHTA, CDR2 FQGNSA. The CDR3 loop spans 17 amino acids. Trimming took 0 bases from V and 5 from J; bases not matched to a gene: 8. CDR3 bases: TGTGCCAGCAGCTTAGCGCTTAGGGCTAGCGGGAGGGAGACCCAGTACTTC. It codes for CASSLALRASGRETQYF.

The V call is TRBV5-1, the J call TRBJ1-4; 10 bases line up with TRBD1. CDR3 length: 17 residues. V lost 0 bases, J lost 4 bases, and 6 bases stayed unmatched. Per germline, CDR1 SGHRS and CDR2 YFSETQ. The CDR3 sequence is CASSLAGTGALNEKLFF. CDR3 nucleotide sequence: TGCGCCAGCAGCTTGGCCGGGACAGGGGCCCTTAATGAAAAACTGTTTTTT. The full variable domain, in which reference TRBV5-1 and TRBJ1-4 provide the parts outside the CDR3, is KAGVTQTPRYLIKTRGQQVTLSCSPISGHRSVSWYQQTPGQGLQFLFEYFSETQRNKGNFPGRFSGRQFSNSRSEMNVSTLELGDSALYLCASSLAGTGALNEKLFFGSGTQLSVL.

V gene TRBV5-1 combines with J gene TRBJ2-1, with D perhaps matching TRBD1 (5 bases). The CDR3 runs to 15 residues. V was pared by 4 bases and J by 6 bases, with 17 bases between. Germline loops: CDR1 SGHRS, CDR2 YFSETQ. The CDR3, as DNA: TGCGCCAGCAGCCCCTCGTTGCTAGGGGCCAATGAGCAGTTCTTC. It translates to CASSPSLLGANEQFF.

V is TRBV5-6 and J is TRBJ2-3, with D perhaps matching TRBD2 (5 bases). Looked up from germline, CDR1 is SGHDT and CDR2 is YYEEEE. The CDR3 extends over 14 amino acids. Trimming took off 1 base at V and 0 bases at J, with 6 bases between the two ends. The CDR3 region is CASSLTGSTDTQYF. In nucleotides, the CDR3 is TGTGCCAGCAGCTTGACGGGGAGCACAGATACGCAGTATTTT.

The J gene is TRBJ2-7, the V gene TRBV7-2; 7 bases line up with TRBD1. Germline loops: CDR1 SGHTA, CDR2 FQGNSA. V dropped 1 base and J dropped 4; count of bases not matched to a gene: 13. The CDR3 covers 17 residues. CDR3 coding DNA: TGTGCCAGCAGCTTAGGGAGAGGGGGCATCCGTAATTACGAGCAGTACTTC. This translates into CASSLGRGGIRNYEQYF. Supplemented by reference TRBV7-2 and TRBJ2-7, the full variable domain reads GAGVSQSPSNKVTEKGKDVELRCDPISGHTALYWYRQSLGQGLEFLIYFQGNSAPDKSGLPSDRFSAERTGGSVSTLTIQRTQQEDSAVYLCASSLGRGGIRNYEQYFGPGTRLTVT.

This chain joins TRBV15 and TRBJ1-4, with D unresolved. From germline, CDR1 is LNHNV and CDR2 YYDKDF (reference sequence). This CDR3 is 16 amino acids long. Trimming removed 5 bases from V and 0 bases from J, with 13 bases in between. CDR3 sequence: CATSLPSSATNEKLFF. For the CDR3, the DNA is TGTGCCACCAGCCTCCCCTCCTCGGCAACTAATGAAAAACTGTTTTTT. The variable domain in full, completed from reference TRBV15 and TRBJ1-4, reads DAMVIQNPRYQVTQFGKPVTLSCSQTLNHNVMYWYQQKSSQAPKLLFHYYDKDFNNEADTPDNFQSRRPNTSFCFLDIRSPGLGDTAMYLCATSLPSSATNEKLFFGSGTQLSVL.

This rearrangement joins TRBV4-3 to TRBJ1-1; a weak D match, TRBD1 (6 bases). The length of the CDR3 is 15 residues. CDR1 and CDR2 from the germline V gene are LGHNA and YSLEER. Trimming cost V 1 base and J 0 bases, with 9 bases left between them. CDR3 sequence (DNA): TGCGCCAGCAGCCAAGGTACAGGGTTGAACACTGAAGCTTTCTTT. This encodes CASSQGTGLNTEAFF.

The chain has TRBV7-2 and TRBJ1-4, with 9 bases matching TRBD1. Germline V gene lookup returns CDR1 SGHTA and CDR2 FQGNSA. Germline trimming cut 3 bases from V and 3 bases from J; bases unmatched to any gene: 2. The length of the CDR3 is 15 residues. The CDR3 here is CASSLDRGPNEKLFF. The CDR3 nucleotides read TGTGCCAGCAGCTTGGACAGGGGTCCTAATGAAAAACTGTTTTTT.

V gene TRBV7-9 combines with J gene TRBJ1-5; 8 bases agree with TRBD1. CDR3 length equals 15 residues. Trimming cost V 1 base and J 7 bases; bases outside gene matches: 6. Germline V gives CDR1 SEHNR, CDR2 FQNEAQ (reference sequence). CDR3 region: CASSLGTGSWQPQHF. The CDR3 nucleotides are TGTGCCAGCAGCTTAGGGACAGGGAGTTGGCAGCCCCAGCATTTT.

This clone was recorded a few times. The V call is TRBV6-4, the J call TRBJ1-5, with a tentative D call TRBD1 (5 bases). The germline CDR1 and CDR2 sequences are MRHNA and SNTAGT. The CDR3 is made up of 15 amino acids. V was shortened by 6 bases and J by 4 bases, with 16 bases between the two germline ends. The DNA of the CDR3 is TGTGCCAGCAGGCCAGGAGCGGGGGGGAATCAGCCCCAGCATTTT. It translates to CASRPGAGGNQPQHF.

The V and J genes are TRBV5-6 and TRBJ2-2; no reliable D call. V lost 1 base, J lost 8 bases, and 12 bases lay in between. The germline V gene has CDR1 SGHDT and CDR2 YYEEEE. The CDR3 has 14 amino acids. The CDR3 coding sequence is TGTGCCAGCAGCTTGATAGTTTCGTCAGGGGAGCTGTTTTTT. The encoded protein is CASSLIVSSGELFF. Filled out from reference TRBV5-6 and TRBJ2-2, the complete variable domain reads DAGVTQSPTHLIKTRGQQVTLRCSPKSGHDTVSWYQQALGQGPQFIFQYYEEEERQRGNFPDRFSGHQFPNYSSELNVNALLLGDSALYLCASSLIVSSGELFFGEGSRLTVL.

The sample holds one count of this clone. The chain combines TRBV15 with TRBJ2-5; unclear D gene. This CDR3 spans 17 amino acids. Germline V lookup: CDR1 LNHNV, CDR2 YYDKDF (reference sequence). Trimming removed 1 base at V and 0 bases at J, with 15 bases between. The DNA for the CDR3 is TGTGCCACCAGCAGAGGTGGTAGAACCCTCAACCAAGAGACCCAGTACTTC. Its protein is CATSRGGRTLNQETQYF.

This chain links TRBV7-2 with TRBJ2-1; D is unclear. The CDR3 is 13 residues long. V lost 1 base, J lost 4 bases, and 5 bases lay in between. The germline V gene has CDR1 SGHTA and CDR2 FQGNSA. The CDR3 loop is CASSLGPYNEQFF. CDR3 in DNA: TGTGCCAGCAGCTTAGGGCCATACAATGAGCAGTTCTTC.

The chain uses TRBV18 and TRBJ1-2; D gene unclear. Germline V gene data show CDR1 as KGHSH and CDR2 as LQKENI. V was pared by 0 bases and J by 1 base, with 12 bases between. The CDR3 extends over 16 amino acids. CDR3 protein: CASSPPVGRYNYGYTF. CDR3 in DNA: TGTGCCAGCTCACCACCTGTAGGGAGATATAACTATGGCTACACCTTC.

This chain joins TRBV20-1 and TRBJ1-2, with no clear D. CDR3 size: 10 residues. Germline V CDR1 and CDR2: DFQATT, SNEGSKA (reference sequence). The CDR3 here is CRLGDLGYTF. As DNA, the CDR3 is TGCAGACTTGGAGACCTCGGCTACACCTTC.

The chain links TRBV5-6 to TRBJ2-1; no reliable D call. The CDR3 totals 13 residues. Trimming stripped 0 bases from V and 3 bases from J, with 4 bases between. Looked up from germline, CDR1 is SGHDT and CDR2 is YYEEEE. CDR3 in amino acids: CASSLVIYNEQFF. In DNA, the CDR3 is TGTGCCAGCAGCTTGGTTATCTACAATGAGCAGTTCTTC.

The gene calls are TRBV18 and TRBJ2-2; D is possibly TRBD1 (5 bases). Trimming cost V 1 base and J 6 bases, with 12 bases left between them. Germline V gene lookup returns CDR1 KGHSH and CDR2 LQKENI. The CDR3 runs 15 residues. CDR3 protein: CASSPQGSNSGELFF. CDR3 DNA sequence: TGTGCCAGCTCACCACAGGGGTCGAATTCCGGGGAGCTGTTTTTT.